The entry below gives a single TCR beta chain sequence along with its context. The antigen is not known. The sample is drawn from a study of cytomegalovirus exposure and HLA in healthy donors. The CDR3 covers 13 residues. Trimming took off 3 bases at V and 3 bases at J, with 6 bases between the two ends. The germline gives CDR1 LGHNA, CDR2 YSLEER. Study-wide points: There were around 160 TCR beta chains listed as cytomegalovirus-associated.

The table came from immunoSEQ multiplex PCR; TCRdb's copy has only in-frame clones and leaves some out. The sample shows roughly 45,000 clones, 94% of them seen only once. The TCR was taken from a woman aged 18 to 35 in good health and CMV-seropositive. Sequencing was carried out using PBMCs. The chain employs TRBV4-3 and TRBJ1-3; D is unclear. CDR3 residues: CASSQGIGNTIYF. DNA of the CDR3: TGCGCCAGCAGCCAGGGCATTGGAAACACCATATATTTT.